The 27 T cell receptor beta chains listed next were all sequenced from one sample in a study of regulatory T cells in long-lasting Graves disease. With iRepertoire HTBI primers and Arm-PCR of CDR3 regions, TCR beta libraries were built. One entry per CDR3 protein, called by TCRdb with MiXCR from the multiplex PCR reads. The sample yields roughly 700,000 distinct CDR3 sequences, about 30% seen once. The time point denotes: persistent/refractory GD, antithyroid drugs over 5 years with positive TRAb. PBMC RNA served as the TCR library source. The specimen comprised peripheral blood mononuclear cells (PBMCs), sampled when the disease was refractory, from a patient treated with antithyroid drugs. Receptors were obtained from a female donor with Graves disease.

This clonotype was picked up a small number of times. This chain uses TRBV6-1 with TRBJ2-2; 10 bases map to TRBD2. There are 15 residues in the CDR3. Germline V gives CDR1 MNHNS, CDR2 SASEGT. V trimming: 8 bases; J trimming: 1 base; junction bases outside the gene matches: 4. CDR3: CASHRLAGNTGELFF. CDR3 nucleotide sequence: TGTGCCAGCCATCGACTAGCGGGGAACACCGGGGAGCTGTTTTTT.

This clonotype occurred many times. The chain links TRBV11-2 to TRBJ1-1; the D is unclear. Trimming cost V 7 bases and J 5 bases, with 32 bases left between them. This CDR3 spans 19 amino acids. Germline V gene data show CDR1 as SGHAT and CDR2 as FQNNGV. CDR3 DNA: TGTGCCAGCAAGGCCTGGGAAGGGCCCCCGATGGCCTTCGGAACTGAAGCTTTCTTT. Protein product: CASKAWEGPPMAFGTEAFF.

The chain is built from TRBV15 and TRBJ1-4; D is possibly TRBD1 (5 bases). The CDR3 loop spans 16 amino acids. Trimming pared 0 bases from V and 7 bases from J, leaving 15 bases between. CDR1 and CDR2 (germline): LNHNV, YYDKDF (reference sequence). The CDR3 DNA reads TGTGCCACCAGCAGAGACATTGTACGGGGGGGTGAAAAACTGTTTTTT. As protein: CATSRDIVRGGEKLFF.

The V gene is TRBV7-9, the J gene TRBJ2-7; TRBD2 is a possible D gene (5 bases). This CDR3 region has 14 residues. Germline V lookup: CDR1 SEHNR, CDR2 FQNEAQ (reference sequence). V was clipped by 4 bases and J by 6 bases, with 16 bases between them. The DNA for the CDR3 is TGTGCCAGCAGCTCACCCTCCACTAGTCGCGAGCAGTACTTC. Translating it yields CASSSPSTSREQYF.

This clonotype was recorded a few times. The chain couples TRBV15 to TRBJ2-7; D may be TRBD2 (6 bases). V lost 0 bases to trimming and J lost 3 bases, with 9 bases between them. The germline gives CDR1 LNHNV, CDR2 YYDKDF (reference sequence). The CDR3 is 14 residues long. CDR3 DNA sequence: TGTGCCACCAGCAGAGAGCAGGGAGGCTACGAGCAGTACTTC. Protein: CATSREQGGYEQYF.

This clonotype was found a few times. V and J are TRBV30 and TRBJ1-2; no firm D call. The V end was cut by 2 bases, the J end by 4 bases, with 8 bases between. The CDR3 length is 12 residues. Germline V gene data show CDR1 as GTSNPN and CDR2 as SVGIG (reference sequence). The CDR3 DNA reads TGTGCCTGGAGTCCGACCAGCTATGGCTACACCTTC. This sequence encodes CAWSPTSYGYTF.

The V call is TRBV2, the J call TRBJ2-3; D is perhaps TRBD2 (5 bases). The CDR3 extends over 15 amino acids. CDR1 and CDR2 (germline): SNHLY, FYNNEI. V was trimmed by 7 bases and J by 2 bases, leaving 16 bases between them. The CDR3 DNA sequence: TGTGCCAGCAAGAGTTCGAGCGGAAACACAGATACGCAGTATTTT. It is translated as CASKSSSGNTDTQYF. Combining the CDR3 with reference TRBV2 and TRBJ2-3 gives the whole variable domain EPEVTQTPSHQVTQMGQEVILRCVPISNHLYFYWYRQILGQKVEFLVSFYNNEISEKSEIFDDQFSVERPDGSNFTLKIRSTKLEDSAMYFCASKSSSGNTDTQYFGPGTRLTVL.

This clonotype occurred many times. The chain uses TRBV6-2 or TRBV6-3 and TRBJ2-5; D remains ambiguous. The CDR3 runs to 12 residues. Germline V gene lookup returns CDR1 MNHEY and CDR2 SVGEGT. V lost 2 bases and J lost 3, with 4 bases in between. CDR3 coding DNA: TGTGCCAGCAGTTACCCCGAAGAGACCCAGTACTTC. Translated, it gives CASSYPEETQYF.

This clonotype was counted between two and nine times. J is TRBJ1-2 and V is TRBV20-1; TRBD1 agrees at 9 bases. The CDR3 runs to 17 residues. V was clipped by 1 base and J by 2 bases; unmatched bases: 11. The germline V gene encodes CDR1 DFQATT and CDR2 SNEGSKA (reference sequence). CDR3 amino acids: CSARVDSDRGSNYGYTF. CDR3 nucleotides: TGCAGTGCTAGAGTAGATTCGGACAGGGGATCCAACTATGGCTACACCTTC.

The V gene is TRBV11-2, the J gene TRBJ2-1, with TRBD1 as a possible D gene (6 bases). The V gene lost 5 bases and the J gene lost 6 bases, with 20 bases spanning the gap. CDR3 length: 16 residues. Germline lookup yields CDR1 SGHAT and CDR2 FQNNGV. CDR3 residues: CASSPKVQGSFNEQFF. CDR3 DNA sequence: TGTGCCAGCAGCCCCAAGGTTCAGGGGAGCTTCAATGAGCAGTTCTTC.

The rearrangement links TRBV5-1 to TRBJ1-1, with TRBD1 as a possible D gene (6 bases). V was pared by 3 bases and J by 1 base, with 16 bases between. The CDR3 has 16 amino acids. In germline, CDR1 is SGHRS, CDR2 YFSETQ. In DNA, the CDR3 is TGCGCCAGCAGCTCTAAACAGGGTGGCGGGAACACTGAAGCTTTCTTT. As protein: CASSSKQGGGNTEAFF.

This chain uses TRBV6-2 or TRBV6-3 with TRBJ2-7, with TRBD2 matching over 13 bases. CDR1 and CDR2 from the germline V gene are MNHEY and SVGEGT. The CDR3 extends over 19 amino acids. The V gene end was trimmed by 2 bases and the J gene end by 2 bases; junction bases not matched to a gene: 12. CDR3 residues: CASSYRTPGTSGTPYEQYF. The CDR3 DNA reads TGTGCCAGCAGTTACCGGACGCCCGGGACTAGCGGGACGCCCTACGAGCAGTACTTC.

The chain links TRBV2 to TRBJ2-7; the match to TRBD2 covers 9 bases. Germline V gene data show CDR1 as SNHLY and CDR2 as FYNNEI. With 6 bases clipped from V and 2 bases from J, the junction kept 8 bases outside the gene matches. The CDR3 sequence is 15 residues long. CDR3 nucleotide sequence: TGTGCCAGCAGCCCACTAGCGGGTATAACCTACGAGCAGTACTTC. Amino acids: CASSPLAGITYEQYF.

This chain links TRBV2 with TRBJ1-5, with D tentatively TRBD1 (6 bases). Trimming shortened V by 6 bases and J by 4 bases, and 19 bases separated the two germline ends. CDR1 and CDR2 from the germline V gene are SNHLY and FYNNEI. CDR3 length: 16 amino acids. CDR3 bases: TGTGCCAGCAGAGGGGGACAAGGGATACTAAATCAGCCCCAGCATTTT. This codes for CASRGGQGILNQPQHF.

In this sample, this clonotype turned up a few times. The J gene is TRBJ2-7, the V gene TRBV6-5; D is perhaps TRBD1 (6 bases). The V gene's germline CDR1 is MNHEY and CDR2 SVGAGI. V was pared by 6 bases and J by 5 bases, with 14 bases between. The CDR3 is 13 amino acids. The CDR3 here is CASSYRVRDEQYF. The DNA of the CDR3 is TGTGCCAGCAGCTACAGGGTACGCGACGAGCAGTACTTC.

This chain joins TRBV11-2 and TRBJ1-3, with D possibly TRBD1 on 5 matching bases. This CDR3 spans 17 amino acids. Trimming left V 5 bases short and J 0 bases short, with 17 bases between. The germline CDR1 and CDR2 sequences are SGHAT and FQNNGV. The CDR3 protein is CASSGRGGFLSGNTIYF. CDR3 coding DNA: TGTGCCAGCAGCGGGCGGGGGGGGTTCCTCTCTGGAAACACCATATATTTT.

Regarding this clonotype: One base away lies a much larger clone, so this may be a sequencing read error. This chain links TRBV12-5 with TRBJ1-5, with unresolved D. Trimming cost V 4 bases and J 5 bases, with 3 bases left between them. The length of the CDR3 is 11 residues. The V gene's germline CDR1 is LGHNT and CDR2 FRNRAP. The CDR3 is CASGYDQPQHF. The CDR3 bases are TGTGCTAGTGGTTACGATCAGCCCCAGCATTTT.

The genes are TRBV6-5 and TRBJ1-6; D is unclear. Germline V gives CDR1 MNHEY, CDR2 SVGAGI. Trimming pared 0 bases from V and 6 bases from J, leaving 6 bases between. This CDR3 region has 14 residues. CDR3 in amino acids: CASSYSEGNSPLHF. CDR3 DNA: TGTGCCAGCAGTTACTCGGAGGGTAATTCACCCCTCCACTTT.

This clonotype showed up just a few times. The rearrangement uses TRBV20-1 and TRBJ2-5; D remains unclear. Looked up from germline, CDR1 is DFQATT and CDR2 is SNEGSKA (reference sequence). Trimming pared 3 bases from V and 3 bases from J, leaving 11 bases between. This CDR3 is built from 13 residues. The CDR3 DNA is TGCAGTGCTAGTGGTCGGAACGAAGAGACCCAGTACTTC. Its translation is CSASGRNEETQYF.

As regards this clonotype: A read error is possible here, since a much larger clone lies one base away. This chain connects TRBV7-6 to TRBJ2-5; the D gene is possibly TRBD2 (7 bases). This CDR3 has 14 amino acids. Between the trimmed V and J ends, which lost 4 bases and 3 bases, there was a span of 12 bases. Germline CDR1 reads SGHVS; CDR2 reads FNYEAQ. This CDR3 reads CASSWGGAEETQYF. CDR3 nucleotide sequence: TGTGCCAGCAGCTGGGGGGGGGCCGAAGAGACCCAGTACTTC.

J is TRBJ1-2 and V is TRBV29-1; 9 bases map to TRBD1. The CDR3 extends over 13 amino acids. Germline-derived CDR1 and CDR2 are SQVTM and ANQGSEA. Germline trimming cut 8 bases from V and 5 bases from J; bases unmatched to any gene: 9. DNA of the CDR3: TGCAGCACTCGGACAGGGGAGGAGTATGGCTACACCTTC. Encoded protein: CSTRTGEEYGYTF.

V gene TRBV6-1 combines with J gene TRBJ1-2; TRBD1 might be the D (5 bases). Trimming took off 7 bases at V and 6 bases at J, with 9 bases between the two ends. Germline V CDR1 and CDR2: MNHNS, SASEGT. CDR3 length equals 11 residues. The CDR3 DNA follows: TGTGCCAGCATGGGGGGAGATGGCTACACCTTC. It translates to CASMGGDGYTF.

There are a few counts of this clonotype. This chain uses TRBV5-1 with TRBJ1-1; D uncertain. This CDR3 contains 13 residues. Germline CDR1 is SGHRS and CDR2 is YFSETQ. Trimming removed 5 bases at V and 4 bases at J, with 12 bases between. CDR3: CASREREGTEAFF. CDR3 in DNA: TGCGCCAGCAGGGAACGGGAGGGCACTGAAGCTTTCTTT.

This rearrangement joins TRBV3-1 to TRBJ2-1; D might be TRBD2 (5 bases). The CDR3 spans 16 residues. The V gene lost 2 bases and the J gene lost 0 bases, with 11 bases spanning the gap. Germline CDR1 is LGHDT and CDR2 is YNNKEL (reference sequence). Written as DNA, the CDR3 is TGTGCCAGCAGCCAACTCGCAGCGGTCTCCTACAATGAGCAGTTCTTC. It codes for CASSQLAAVSYNEQFF.

This clonotype was detected only a few times. The V gene is TRBV20-1, the J gene TRBJ1-5, with D possibly matching TRBD1 (5 bases). Per germline, CDR1 DFQATT and CDR2 SNEGSKA (reference sequence). The CDR3 length is 15 residues. Trimming stripped 6 bases from V and 4 bases from J, with 19 bases between. The CDR3 region has the DNA TGCAGTGCCGCGACACAGGAGTTACCTAATCAGCCCCAGCATTTT. The encoded protein is CSAATQELPNQPQHF.

This clonotype was observed many times. V gene TRBV2 combines with J gene TRBJ2-7, with a weak D call TRBD2 (5 bases). The CDR3 sequence is 11 residues long. Trimming removed 6 bases at V and 7 bases at J, with 10 bases between. Looked up from germline, CDR1 is SNHLY and CDR2 is FYNNEI. CDR3 DNA sequence: TGTGCCAGCAGCGATGAGGGAGAGCAGTACTTC. It translates to CASSDEGEQYF.

The chain carries TRBV12-3 or TRBV12-4 and TRBJ1-5; 7 bases are shared with TRBD1. Trimming at V came to 5 bases and at J to 6 bases, leaving 19 bases not matched to a gene. CDR3 length: 18 residues. CDR3 sequence: CASSTSWDSRPFSQPQHF. The CDR3 coding sequence is TGTGCCAGCAGTACTTCCTGGGACAGCCGACCCTTTTCTCAGCCCCAGCATTTT.